This T cell receptor beta chain was profiled in a study of cytomegalovirus exposure and HLA in healthy donors. The study's findings and limits: In a later analysis, TCR beta V- and J-gene trimming was associated with a missense DCLRE1C variant. A classifier reportedly called cytomegalovirus status with high sensitivity and specificity. Accurate HLA-A and HLA-B prediction from TCR beta sequences was reported for most subjects. Compared with the roughly 700-donor mean, an Asian-associated ancestry cluster reportedly had fewer N-insertions, according to a later analysis.

Looked up from germline, CDR1 is SGHKS and CDR2 is YYEKEE (reference sequence). V was clipped by 4 bases and J by 3 bases, with 19 bases between them. This CDR3 spans 16 amino acids. With respect to this clone: Its cognate antigen is unknown.

Use of 60 Vbeta and 13 Jbeta primers characterized the PCR. TCRdb's copy holds only in-frame clones and misses some; the assay was immunoSEQ multiplex PCR. The sample yields some 200,000 clones, about four fifths seen once. The sequencing input was PBMCs. This sequence joins TRBV5-5 and TRBJ1-2, with D tentatively TRBD1 (6 bases). The receptor's source is a woman in her fifties or sixties in good health and CMV-seropositive. CDR3 amino acids: CASSPQGPESYYGYTF. The CDR3 DNA reads TGTGCCAGCAGCCCGCAGGGGCCGGAGTCATACTATGGCTACACCTTC.